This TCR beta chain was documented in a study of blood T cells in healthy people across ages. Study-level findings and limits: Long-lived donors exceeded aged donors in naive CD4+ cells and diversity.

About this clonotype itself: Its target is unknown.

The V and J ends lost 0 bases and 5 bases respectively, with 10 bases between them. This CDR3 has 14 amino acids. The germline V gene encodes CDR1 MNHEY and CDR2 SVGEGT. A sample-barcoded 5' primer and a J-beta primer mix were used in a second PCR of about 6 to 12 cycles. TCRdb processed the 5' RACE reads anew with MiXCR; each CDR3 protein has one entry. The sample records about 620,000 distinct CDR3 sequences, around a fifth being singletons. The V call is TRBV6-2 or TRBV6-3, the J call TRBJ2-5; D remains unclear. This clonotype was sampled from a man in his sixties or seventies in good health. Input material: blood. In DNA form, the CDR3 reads TGTGCCAGCAGTTACTCAGCGAGTGGGGAGACCCAGTACTTC. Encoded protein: CASSYSASGETQYF.